One and the same sample provided the 30 T cell receptor beta chains below, sequenced in a study of vaccination and CD4 T cells after COVID-19. Sequenced with the Oncomine TCR Beta short-read assay was DNA taken from cultured CD4+ T cells. From the PCR reads, TCRdb called clonotypes with MiXCR, one entry per CDR3 protein. The sample lists about 7,100 distinct CDR3 sequences, about half occurring once. Treatment denoted: approximately 9-day PBMC culture with coronavirus spike peptide pools or control peptides (ViraFEST assay). It was before the COVID-19 pandemic (2011-2018) that the unexposed donor's CD4+ T cells were collected. No cognate antigen is known for these TCRs. Input material: CD4+ T cells from blood, cultured in vitro. The receptors stem from a human donor in good health.

The rearrangement links TRBV5-8 to TRBJ2-7; D might be TRBD1 or TRBD2, each matching 5 bases. The germline gives CDR1 SGHTS, CDR2 YDEGEE. CDR3 length: 14 residues. Trimming took 7 bases from V and 2 from J, leaving 16 bases between them. The CDR3 DNA reads TGTGCCAGCCGCTACGGGACCGGGACCTACGAGCAGTACTTC. Its protein is CASRYGTGTYEQYF. Together with reference TRBV5-8 and TRBJ2-7, the CDR3 gives the full variable domain: EAGVTQSPTHLIKTRGQQATLRCSPISGHTSVYWYQQALGLGLQFLLWYDEGEERNRGNFPPRFSGRQFPNYSSELNVNALELEDSALYLCASRYGTGTYEQYFGPGTRLTVT.

The chain recombines TRBV12-3 or TRBV12-4 with TRBJ1-1, with 7 nucleotides matching TRBD1. After removal of 0 bases from V and 0 bases from J, the junction contained 4 bases not matched to a gene. CDR3 length: 16 amino acids. CDR3 nucleotide sequence: TGTGCCAGCAGTTTAGCAGGGGGCTACATGAACACTGAAGCTTTCTTT. Amino acid sequence: CASSLAGGYMNTEAFF.

The V call is TRBV11-1, the J call TRBJ1-1; 11 bases are shared with TRBD1. The CDR3 runs to 16 residues. CDR1 and CDR2 from the germline V gene are SGHAT and FQDESV (reference sequence). The ends lost 6 bases at V and 2 bases at J; junction bases unmatched: 8. As DNA, the CDR3 is TGTGCCAGCAGACTTGGGACAGGGGGGGTAAACACTGAAGCTTTCTTT. Protein: CASRLGTGGVNTEAFF. Full variable domain (remainder filled in from reference TRBV11-1 and TRBJ1-1): EAEVAQSPRYKITEKSQAVAFWCDPISGHATLYWYRQILGQGPELLVQFQDESVVDDSQLPKDRFSAERLKGVDSTLKIQPAELGDSAMYLCASRLGTGGVNTEAFFGQGTRLTVV.

This clonotype was seen a few times. The chain uses TRBV6-1 and TRBJ1-2; TRBD1 is a possible D gene (6 bases). With 6 bases removed from V and 4 bases from J, the gap between germline ends came to 15 bases. CDR1 and CDR2 (germline): MNHNS, SASEGT. The CDR3 sequence is 14 residues long. The CDR3 sequence is CASRDSWAAYGYTF. CDR3 nucleotide sequence: TGTGCCAGCAGGGACAGTTGGGCTGCCTATGGCTACACCTTC.

The CDR3 reads CATSDSHRGLGGELFF. The CDR3 region has the DNA TGTGCCACCAGTGATTCGCACAGGGGGCTGGGCGGGGAGCTGTTTTTT. The chain couples TRBV24-1 to TRBJ2-2; 9 bases fit TRBD1. V was clipped by 2 bases and J by 7 bases; unmatched bases: 7. CDR1 and CDR2 (germline): KGHDR, SFDVKD. There are 16 residues in the CDR3.

In this sample, this clonotype turned up a few times. This chain joins TRBV20-1 and TRBJ1-6; a weak D match, TRBD1 (5 bases). This CDR3 is 13 amino acids long. Germline values: CDR1 DFQATT, CDR2 SNEGSKA (reference sequence). The germline V and J ends were trimmed by 1 base and 6 bases, with 7 bases remaining between them. The CDR3 reads CSARVGGNSPLHF. CDR3 coding DNA: TGCAGTGCTAGAGTGGGGGGTAATTCACCCCTCCACTTT.

The V gene is TRBV7-3, the J gene TRBJ1-2, with D unclear. Germline V gene sequence: CDR1 SGHTA, CDR2 FQGTGA. The CDR3 length is 12 residues. Deletions cut 4 bases from V and 8 bases from J, with 11 bases between. CDR3 protein: CASSSGMGGYTF. CDR3 sequence (DNA): TGTGCCAGCAGCTCTGGGATGGGGGGCTACACCTTC.

This clonotype was found a few times. The chain employs TRBV19 and TRBJ1-2, with D unresolved. The V end was cut by 5 bases, the J end by 8 bases, with 12 bases between. Per germline, CDR1 LNHDA and CDR2 SQIVND (reference sequence). CDR3 size: 12 residues. The CDR3 loop reads CASSRRREGYTF. The CDR3 region has the DNA TGTGCCAGTAGTCGACGCCGGGAAGGCTACACCTTC.

This clonotype was detected a few times. The V and J genes are TRBV20-1 and TRBJ1-5; D is ambiguous. Germline CDR1 and CDR2: DFQATT and SNEGSKA (reference sequence). The CDR3 is 14 amino acids. V was clipped by 3 bases and J by 6 bases, with 15 bases between them. CDR3 amino acids: CSASLPGVFQPQHF. The CDR3 DNA reads TGCAGTGCTAGCCTCCCGGGAGTTTTTCAGCCCCAGCATTTT.

The chain uses TRBV10-3 and TRBJ2-5; 9 positions agree with TRBD1. J lost 5 bases, V lost 10 bases, and 14 bases had no gene match. CDR1 is ENHRY and CDR2 is SYGVKD in the germline V gene. The CDR3 has 15 amino acids. CDR3 DNA sequence: TGTGCCAGCAGCGACGCCCACAGGGGGCTGGAGACCCAGTACTTC. Its translation: CASSDAHRGLETQYF.

This clonotype has more than one count but fewer than ten. The chain employs TRBV15 and TRBJ1-5; D possibly corresponds to TRBD1 (6 bases). The V end lost 0 bases, the J end lost 2 bases, and 8 bases lay between the germline ends. Germline CDR1 is LNHNV and CDR2 is YYDKDF (reference sequence). This CDR3 comprises 15 residues. The CDR3 DNA reads TGTGCCACCAGCAGAGAACAGGGCGGCAATCAGCCCCAGCATTTT. Its protein product is CATSREQGGNQPQHF.

CDR3 nucleotides: TGTGCCAGCAGCCAATGGCACACAGCTAACTATGGCTACACCTTC. This gives the protein CASSQWHTANYGYTF. This chain joins TRBV16 and TRBJ1-2; D not certain. Deletions cut 1 base from V and 0 bases from J, with 9 bases between. Germline V CDR1 and CDR2: KGHSY, FQNENV. This CDR3 contains 15 residues.

This clonotype was seen a few times. The rearrangement joins TRBV6-1 to TRBJ2-3; the D gene is possibly TRBD2 (5 bases). The CDR3 spans 15 residues. V lost 2 bases and J lost 4, with 13 bases in between. CDR1 is MNHNS, CDR2 SASEGT, per germline. The CDR3 sequence: CASSELVGRADTQYF. For the CDR3, the DNA is TGTGCCAGCAGTGAATTGGTTGGGCGGGCAGATACGCAGTATTTT.

In this sample, this clonotype turned up once. The chain employs TRBV10-1 and TRBJ1-1; D uncertain. The CDR3 runs to 13 residues. The germline V gene has CDR1 WNHNN and CDR2 SYGVQD (reference sequence). V was trimmed by 4 bases and J by 8 bases, leaving 14 bases between them. In DNA form, the CDR3 reads TGCGCCAGCAGTGTTGATCCGGCTAGCGAAGCTTTCTTT. This encodes CASSVDPASEAFF.

The V call is TRBV11-2, the J call TRBJ1-2; D not resolved. The CDR3 contains 12 residues. Germline V gene sequence: CDR1 SGHAT, CDR2 FQNNGV. V lost 3 bases to trimming and J lost 4 bases, with 6 bases between them. For the CDR3, the DNA is TGTGCCAGCAGCTTGGGCAGCTATGGCTACACCTTC. It yields the protein CASSLGSYGYTF.

J is TRBJ1-3 and V is TRBV6-1; D ambiguous. There are 12 residues in the CDR3. V lost 5 bases, J lost 9 bases, and 11 bases lay in between. Germline V CDR1 and CDR2: MNHNS, SASEGT. Written as DNA, the CDR3 is TGTGCCAGCAGTCCCGGGTGGAGCACCATATATTTT. Protein: CASSPGWSTIYF.

This clonotype was picked up a small number of times. The V and J genes are TRBV6-1 and TRBJ1-5; D perhaps matches TRBD1 (6 bases). Trimming removed 6 bases at V and 6 bases at J, with 12 bases between. Germline loops: CDR1 MNHNS, CDR2 SASEGT. This CDR3 region has 13 residues. In DNA, the CDR3 is TGTGCCAGCAGGACAGGTCTAGGTCAGCCCCAGCATTTT. Translation: CASRTGLGQPQHF.

This clonotype has just a few counts. This chain uses TRBV5-1 with TRBJ1-6; D gene unclear. In germline, CDR1 is SGHRS, CDR2 YFSETQ. V shed 4 bases and J shed 9 bases, with 11 bases lying between them. This CDR3 has 13 residues. CDR3 DNA: TGCGCCAGCAGCCCGGAGGGTGGTTCACCCCTCCACTTT. This translates into CASSPEGGSPLHF. Looking up the rest from reference TRBV5-1 and TRBJ1-6 gives the full variable domain: KAGVTQTPRYLIKTRGQQVTLSCSPISGHRSVSWYQQTPGQGLQFLFEYFSETQRNKGNFPGRFSGRQFSNSRSEMNVSTLELGDSALYLCASSPEGGSPLHFGNGTRLTVT.

The V gene is TRBV20-1, the J gene TRBJ2-2; the match to TRBD2 covers 8 bases. The ends lost 3 bases at V and 4 bases at J; junction bases unmatched: 7. CDR1 DFQATT and CDR2 SNEGSKA come from the germline V gene (reference sequence). CDR3 length: 15 residues. This CDR3 reads CSARGRGGLTGELFF. CDR3 nucleotides: TGCAGTGCTAGGGGTCGGGGGGGCCTCACCGGGGAGCTGTTTTTT.

In this sample, this clonotype turned up a few times. The chain has TRBV5-8 and TRBJ2-1, with TRBD1 matching over 7 bases. Germline lookup yields CDR1 SGHTS and CDR2 YDEGEE. The V segment lost 0 bases and the J segment 6 bases; nucleotides outside the gene matches: 3. The CDR3 length is 14 residues. The CDR3 loop reads CASSLGDSINEQFF. The CDR3 coding sequence is TGTGCCAGCAGCTTGGGGGACAGCATCAATGAGCAGTTCTTC.

This clonotype was detected a few times. CDR3 region: CASSLSGDYGYTF. The CDR3 region has the DNA TGTGCCAGCAGTTTGTCCGGGGACTATGGCTACACCTTC. The rearrangement uses TRBV27 and TRBJ1-2, with no clear D. Germline CDR1 MNHEY, CDR2 SMNVEV (reference sequence). The CDR3 contains 13 residues. V lost 3 bases and J lost 3, with 8 bases in between.

The chain uses TRBV7-9 and TRBJ2-3, with D unresolved. Germline loops: CDR1 SEHNR, CDR2 FQNEAQ (reference sequence). V was cut by 8 bases and J by 9 bases, with 21 bases left in between. The CDR3 runs 14 residues. In DNA form, the CDR3 reads TGTGCCAGCTTCCGGGCGGAGAGCAAGCAAACGCAGTATTTT. Encoded protein: CASFRAESKQTQYF.

The J gene is TRBJ2-3, the V gene TRBV5-6; the D is unclear. Germline V gene lookup returns CDR1 SGHDT and CDR2 YYEEEE. The CDR3 runs 14 residues. Trimming removed 0 bases at V and 3 bases at J, with 8 bases between. Here the CDR3 reads CASSLVSSTDTQYF. CDR3 DNA: TGTGCCAGCAGCTTGGTCTCAAGTACAGATACGCAGTATTTT. The complete variable domain, with remaining parts taken from reference TRBV5-6 and TRBJ2-3, reads DAGVTQSPTHLIKTRGQQVTLRCSPKSGHDTVSWYQQALGQGPQFIFQYYEEEERQRGNFPDRFSGHQFPNYSSELNVNALLLGDSALYLCASSLVSSTDTQYFGPGTRLTVL.

The chain joins TRBV20-1 to TRBJ1-2, with 7 positions matching TRBD1. The CDR3 has 12 amino acids. The junction had 4 bases not matched to a gene; V was cut back by 5 bases and J by 4 bases. CDR1 is DFQATT, CDR2 SNEGSKA, per germline (reference sequence). The CDR3 bases are TGCAGTGCTGACAGGGATGTCTATGGCTACACCTTC. This codes for CSADRDVYGYTF.

This rearrangement joins TRBV6-5 to TRBJ1-1; 11 bases line up with TRBD1. CDR3 length: 14 amino acids. Germline V gene sequence: CDR1 MNHEY, CDR2 SVGAGI. V lost 2 bases and J lost 11; bases outside the gene matches: 7. CDR3 protein: CASSYRDRGVGAFF. The CDR3 region has the DNA TGTGCCAGCAGTTACCGGGACAGGGGGGTTGGGGCTTTCTTT.

CDR3 residues: CASTRGAPIYTDTQYF. Here the CDR3 DNA reads TGTGCCAGCACCCGGGGGGCACCTATATACACAGATACGCAGTATTTT. The rearrangement joins TRBV5-8 to TRBJ2-3; D may be TRBD2 (7 bases). Trimming stripped 6 bases from V and 2 bases from J, with 19 bases between. This CDR3 contains 16 residues. Germline V gene lookup returns CDR1 SGHTS and CDR2 YDEGEE.

This clonotype has just a few counts. The chain couples TRBV7-3 to TRBJ2-3; no definite D call. CDR1 and CDR2 (germline): SGHTA, FQGTGA. The CDR3 has 16 amino acids. The germline V and J ends were trimmed by 1 base and 0 bases, with 11 bases remaining between them. The CDR3 reads CASSLRVTSSTDTQYF. CDR3 coding DNA: TGTGCCAGCAGCTTAAGGGTCACCTCTAGCACAGATACGCAGTATTTT.

The chain uses TRBV6-1 and TRBJ2-4; a weak D match, TRBD1 (6 bases). Trimming stripped 6 bases from V and 6 bases from J, with 12 bases between. The CDR3 length is 13 residues. From germline, CDR1 is MNHNS and CDR2 SASEGT. CDR3 loop: CASRSDSANIQYF. Written as DNA, the CDR3 is TGTGCCAGCAGGTCGGACAGCGCAAACATTCAGTACTTC.

The chain couples TRBV2 to TRBJ1-2, with 7 bases aligning to TRBD1. The CDR3 has 13 amino acids. J gave up 6 bases and V 4 bases, and 5 bases lay outside the gene matches. CDR1 and CDR2 (germline): SNHLY, FYNNEI. The CDR3 sequence: CASSVFGQDGYTF. In nucleotides, the CDR3 is TGTGCCAGCAGTGTTTTTGGACAGGATGGCTACACCTTC.

This clonotype was seen a handful of times. The rearrangement links TRBV7-9 to TRBJ1-1; possibly TRBD1 for D (6 bases). The CDR3 runs to 16 residues. V lost 7 bases and J lost 2, with 20 bases in between. From germline, CDR1 is SEHNR and CDR2 FQNEAQ (reference sequence). For the CDR3, the DNA is TGTGCCAGCACCCCCCGGGGGAGGACAGAAAACACTGAAGCTTTCTTT. This gives the protein CASTPRGRTENTEAFF.